The 31 T cell receptor beta chains below all came from one sample that was sequenced in a study of cytomegalovirus exposure and HLA in healthy donors. Assay used: immunoSEQ multiplex PCR; TCRdb lists only in-frame clones, some missing. The data show about 360,000 clones, 86% seen once. Sequenced sample: PBMCs. The receptors stem from a woman between 18 and 29 years old in good health and CMV-seronegative.

This clone was found a few times. The V gene is TRBV29-1, the J gene TRBJ1-5; D is uncertain. The V end lost 7 bases, the J end lost 3 bases, and 10 bases lay between the germline ends. Germline values: CDR1 SQVTM, CDR2 ANQGSEA. This CDR3 has 12 amino acids. CDR3 in amino acids: CSAQDLNQPQHF. DNA for the CDR3: TGCAGCGCTCAGGATCTCAATCAGCCCCAGCATTTT.

The chain combines TRBV10-3 with TRBJ2-5, with 8 bases lining up with TRBD2. V lost 6 bases to trimming and J lost 5 bases; unmatched junction nucleotides: 17. The CDR3 spans 17 residues. Looked up from germline, CDR1 is ENHRY and CDR2 is SYGVKD. The CDR3 DNA reads as TGTGCCATCAGGGATCTTAGGCAGCGGGAGTTCCCCGAGACCCAGTACTTC. It is translated as CAIRDLRQREFPETQYF.

The sample holds a few counts of this clone. The chain carries TRBV30 and TRBJ1-6; D remains unclear. This CDR3 spans 15 amino acids. Germline CDR1 GTSNPN, CDR2 SVGIG (reference sequence). Trimming stripped 5 bases from V and 7 bases from J, with 18 bases between. The CDR3 region has the DNA TGTGCCTGGGGTCGCCCCGGGGTAGGGAATTCACCCCTCCACTTT. Protein sequence: CAWGRPGVGNSPLHF.

The chain combines TRBV2 with TRBJ2-7; D gene unclear. V lost 7 bases and J lost 3, with 19 bases in between. CDR1 is SNHLY, CDR2 FYNNEI, per germline. This CDR3 region has 15 residues. CDR3 sequence: CASIKAERSRYEQYF. The CDR3 coding sequence is TGTGCCAGCATTAAAGCAGAGCGAAGCCGCTACGAGCAGTACTTC.

The CDR3 DNA follows: TGTGCCAGCAGTTACTCTTCTATCGGGGGTAATGAAAAACTGTTTTTT. Amino acid sequence: CASSYSSIGGNEKLFF. V is TRBV6-5 and J is TRBJ1-4; D is possibly TRBD1 (5 bases). This CDR3 is 16 amino acids long. Trimming took off 0 bases at V and 4 bases at J, with 12 bases between the two ends. The germline CDR1 and CDR2 sequences are MNHEY and SVGAGI.

The chain couples TRBV27 to TRBJ1-1; 9 bases match TRBD1. CDR1 and CDR2 (germline): MNHEY, SMNVEV (reference sequence). V was pared by 6 bases and J by 3 bases, with 8 bases of the junction left unmatched. This CDR3 contains 15 residues. The CDR3 bases are TGTGCCAGCAGGGAGACAGGGGGAAGGGACACTGAAGCTTTCTTT. Translating it yields CASRETGGRDTEAFF.

This chain connects TRBV28 to TRBJ2-7; TRBD1 agrees at 9 bases. The J segment lost 7 bases and the V segment lost 5 bases, leaving 6 bases of the junction unmatched. The CDR3 is 13 amino acids. Germline CDR1 reads MDHEN; CDR2 reads SYDVKM. CDR3 nucleotide sequence: TGTGCCAGCAGTGGGACAGGGCCTCTGGAGCAGTACTTC. Its protein is CASSGTGPLEQYF.

This chain joins TRBV19 and TRBJ1-1, with 11 bases that match TRBD1. V was clipped by 6 bases and J by 6 bases; unmatched bases: 3. Looked up from germline, CDR1 is LNHDA and CDR2 is SQIVND (reference sequence). The CDR3 sequence is 13 residues long. The CDR3 here is CASSPGQGAEAFF. The DNA of the CDR3 is TGTGCCAGTAGCCCGGGACAGGGGGCTGAAGCTTTCTTT.

J is TRBJ1-2 and V is TRBV6-1, with 8 bases matching TRBD1. CDR3 length: 18 amino acids. J gave up 10 bases and V 1 base, and 20 bases lay outside the gene matches. CDR1 is MNHNS, CDR2 SASEGT, per germline. The CDR3 DNA reads TGTGCCAGCAGTGAAGGTCGGGGCAGGGGGCTCCGTTTTGTCGACTACACCTTC. This encodes CASSEGRGRGLRFVDYTF.

The rearrangement links TRBV7-2 to TRBJ1-1; 7 bases line up with TRBD1. Unmatched junction bases numbered 6, after V lost 2 bases and J lost 0 bases. CDR1 and CDR2 (germline): SGHTA, FQGNSA. The CDR3 consists of 16 residues. DNA for the CDR3: TGTGCCAGCAGCTTATTTGTGGGACAGCTGAACACTGAAGCTTTCTTT. This sequence encodes CASSLFVGQLNTEAFF.

The chain links TRBV2 to TRBJ2-2; 11 nucleotides line up with TRBD2. With 2 bases clipped from V and 2 bases from J, the junction kept 4 bases outside the gene matches. There are 17 residues in the CDR3. Germline-derived CDR1 and CDR2 are SNHLY and FYNNEI. In nucleotides, the CDR3 is TGTGCCAGCAGTGAACTGGGACTAGCGGTAAACACCGGGGAGCTGTTTTTT. Its translation is CASSELGLAVNTGELFF. The entire variable domain, with the rest obtained from reference TRBV2 and TRBJ2-2, is as follows: EPEVTQTPSHQVTQMGQEVILRCVPISNHLYFYWYRQILGQKVEFLVSFYNNEISEKSEIFDDQFSVERPDGSNFTLKIRSTKLEDSAMYFCASSELGLAVNTGELFFGEGSRLTVL.

The chain couples TRBV18 to TRBJ2-3; 8 bases line up with TRBD1. Trimming took 6 bases from V and 3 from J; bases not matched to a gene: 5. The CDR3 is 14 amino acids. Germline assignment: CDR1 KGHSH and CDR2 LQKENI. As DNA, the CDR3 is TGTGCCAGCTCTCCGGGACAGGTAACAGATACGCAGTATTTT. The encoded protein is CASSPGQVTDTQYF.

The chain couples TRBV28 to TRBJ2-7, with 9 bases fitting TRBD2. CDR3 length: 14 amino acids. J was trimmed by 6 bases and V by 1 base; bases with no gene match: 4. Per germline, CDR1 MDHEN and CDR2 SYDVKM. The CDR3 sequence: CASSLSSGKGEQYF. CDR3 bases: TGTGCCAGCAGTTTATCTAGCGGGAAGGGCGAGCAGTACTTC.

The rearrangement uses TRBV27 and TRBJ1-1, with 8 positions matching TRBD1. CDR1 MNHEY and CDR2 SMNVEV come from the germline V gene (reference sequence). V trimming: 6 bases; J trimming: 8 bases; junction bases outside the gene matches: 5. The CDR3 is made up of 12 amino acids. DNA for the CDR3: TGTGCCAGCAGCTCCAGGGGGCACGAAGCTTTCTTT. Translation: CASSSRGHEAFF.

As regards this clone: The sample contains more than one DNA sequence encoding this CDR3. V is TRBV27 and J is TRBJ2-7; no definite D call. Germline V lookup: CDR1 MNHEY, CDR2 SMNVEV (reference sequence). The V end was cut by 6 bases, the J end by 3 bases, with 15 bases between. This CDR3 region has 14 residues. In DNA, the CDR3 is TGTGCCAGCAGACCGACACAAAACTTCTACGAGCAGTACTTC. Residues: CASRPTQNFYEQYF.

This clone was picked up a small number of times. The chain joins TRBV30 to TRBJ1-2, with 7 bases matching TRBD1. V dropped 7 bases and J dropped 11; count of bases not matched to a gene: 10. This CDR3 has 11 amino acids. The V gene's germline CDR1 is GTSNPN and CDR2 SVGIG (reference sequence). CDR3 DNA: TGTGCCTTTCCCGGGACAGCCACATACACCTTC. Translating gives CAFPGTATYTF.

J is TRBJ2-3 and V is TRBV28, with 8 bases aligning to TRBD2. The germline V gene encodes CDR1 MDHEN and CDR2 SYDVKM. There are 13 residues in the CDR3. V lost 4 bases, J lost 11 bases, and 8 bases stayed unmatched. CDR3 amino acids: CASSSLGGAQQYF. In nucleotides, the CDR3 is TGTGCCAGCAGTTCCCTCGGGGGGGCTCAGCAGTATTTT.

The chain carries TRBV29-1 and TRBJ1-1; 7 nucleotides line up with TRBD1. CDR1 SQVTM and CDR2 ANQGSEA come from the germline V gene. This CDR3 region has 13 residues. Germline trimming cut 3 bases from V and 1 base from J; bases unmatched to any gene: 2. The chain's CDR3 is CSVEEGANTEAFF. The CDR3 DNA follows: TGCAGCGTTGAGGAGGGGGCGAACACTGAAGCTTTCTTT.

This clone was observed a handful of times. The CDR3 here is CASSIDLTGRFGYTF. The CDR3, as DNA: TGTGCCAGTAGTATAGATCTGACAGGGAGGTTTGGCTACACCTTC. This sequence joins TRBV19 and TRBJ1-2, with 7 bases lining up with TRBD1. Germline loops: CDR1 LNHDA, CDR2 SQIVND (reference sequence). Losses at the gene ends were 0 bases for V and 7 bases for J; bases not matched to a gene: 8. The CDR3 consists of 15 residues.

V usage is TRBV29-1 and J usage is TRBJ2-1, with D unresolved. Looked up from germline, CDR1 is SQVTM and CDR2 is ANQGSEA. Between the trimmed V and J ends, which lost 1 base and 3 bases, there was a span of 4 bases. This CDR3 region has 12 residues. CDR3 bases: TGCAGCGTTGAAGCGGGCTACAATGAGCAGTTCTTC. It encodes CSVEAGYNEQFF.

This sequence joins TRBV7-9 and TRBJ2-3, with TRBD2 matching 11 bases. V was clipped by 3 bases and J by 6 bases; unmatched bases: 5. Germline assignment: CDR1 SEHNR and CDR2 FQNEAQ (reference sequence). CDR3 length: 15 residues. CDR3 region: CASSFRTSGSDTQYF. The CDR3 DNA reads as TGTGCCAGCAGCTTCCGGACTAGCGGGTCCGATACGCAGTATTTT.

A remark on this clone: Other DNA sequences within the sample encode an identical CDR3. V and J are TRBV18 and TRBJ1-4, with a tentative D call TRBD1 (6 bases). Trimming removed 2 bases from V and 5 bases from J, with 6 bases in between. Germline V CDR1 and CDR2: KGHSH, LQKENI. This CDR3 has 13 residues. The chain's CDR3 is CASSPGQNEKLFF. CDR3 sequence (DNA): TGTGCCAGCTCACCAGGACAGAATGAAAAACTGTTTTTT.

As for this clone: Other DNA sequences in the same sample also yield this CDR3. The chain is built from TRBV27 and TRBJ2-7; 12 nucleotides match TRBD2. V gave up 6 bases and J gave up 4 bases; unmatched junction bases: 4. Germline V gene lookup returns CDR1 MNHEY and CDR2 SMNVEV (reference sequence). This CDR3 is 14 amino acids long. In DNA form, the CDR3 reads TGTGCCAGCAGCCTAGCGGGGGGGCCATACGAGCAGTACTTC. Translating gives CASSLAGGPYEQYF.

The chain combines TRBV5-1 with TRBJ1-2, with 7 bases matching TRBD1. This CDR3 contains 15 residues. Germline CDR1 SGHRS, CDR2 YFSETQ. V lost 1 base and J lost 6; bases outside the gene matches: 9. CDR3 residues: CASSLSRPGGDGYTF. In DNA form, the CDR3 reads TGCGCCAGCAGCTTGAGTAGGCCAGGGGGAGATGGCTACACCTTC.

The chain joins TRBV4-2 to TRBJ2-1; 10 bases align to TRBD2. CDR1 LGHNA and CDR2 YNFKEQ come from the germline V gene. With V trimmed by 2 bases and J by 9 bases, 16 bases remained unmatched. The CDR3 is made up of 18 amino acids. The CDR3 here is CASSQFRALGLAEGEQFF. CDR3 bases: TGTGCCAGCAGCCAATTCCGTGCCCTAGGACTAGCGGAGGGTGAGCAGTTCTTC.

The chain recombines TRBV5-6 with TRBJ1-3; 8 bases fit TRBD1. Germline V gene lookup returns CDR1 SGHDT and CDR2 YYEEEE. J was trimmed by 3 bases and V by 4 bases; bases with no gene match: 6. The CDR3 contains 15 residues. The CDR3 DNA sequence: TGTGCCAGCAGCCACCGACAGGGGTATGGAAACACCATATATTTT. Protein: CASSHRQGYGNTIYF. Full variable domain (rest looked up from reference TRBV5-6 and TRBJ1-3): DAGVTQSPTHLIKTRGQQVTLRCSPKSGHDTVSWYQQALGQGPQFIFQYYEEEERQRGNFPDRFSGHQFPNYSSELNVNALLLGDSALYLCASSHRQGYGNTIYFGEGSWLTVV.

The chain recombines TRBV28 with TRBJ2-7; 8 bases line up with TRBD2. Germline V gene data show CDR1 as MDHEN and CDR2 as SYDVKM. V was pared by 6 bases and J by 2 bases, with 18 bases of the junction left unmatched. The CDR3 consists of 18 residues. CDR3 loop: CASSPTASASGPTYEQYF. The CDR3 DNA is TGTGCCAGCAGCCCTACGGCCAGTGCTAGCGGGCCGACCTACGAGCAGTACTTC.

The chain has TRBV30 and TRBJ2-5; D not resolved. V lost 0 bases to trimming and J lost 5 bases, with 16 bases between them. The germline CDR1 and CDR2 sequences are GTSNPN and SVGIG (reference sequence). CDR3 length: 15 residues. CDR3 nucleotide sequence: TGTGCCTGGAGTGTAATTGGAGTGCCCCGGGAGACCCAGTACTTC. As protein: CAWSVIGVPRETQYF.

This clone appeared once. The chain joins TRBV28 to TRBJ2-1, with unresolved D. From germline, CDR1 is MDHEN and CDR2 SYDVKM. V was cut by 7 bases and J by 5 bases, with 12 bases left in between. This CDR3 contains 13 residues. The CDR3 reads CASTPRYDNEQFF. Written as DNA, the CDR3 is TGTGCCAGCACCCCGAGGTACGACAATGAGCAGTTCTTC.

CDR3 in DNA: TGTGCCAGAGCTGATTATGGCTACACCTTC. This sequence encodes CARADYGYTF. The V and J genes are TRBV6-4 and TRBJ1-2; D not certain. The V end lost 9 bases, the J end lost 5 bases, and 7 bases lay between the germline ends. The germline V gene encodes CDR1 MRHNA and CDR2 SNTAGT. The CDR3 runs to 10 residues.

This chain connects TRBV20-1 to TRBJ1-1; possible D gene TRBD1, 6 bases. V gave up 6 bases and J gave up 7 bases, with 9 bases separating them. CDR3 size: 10 residues. Germline values: CDR1 DFQATT, CDR2 SNEGSKA (reference sequence). CDR3 nucleotides: TGCAGTGCCACAGGGTTTGAAGCTTTCTTT. Amino acids: CSATGFEAFF.